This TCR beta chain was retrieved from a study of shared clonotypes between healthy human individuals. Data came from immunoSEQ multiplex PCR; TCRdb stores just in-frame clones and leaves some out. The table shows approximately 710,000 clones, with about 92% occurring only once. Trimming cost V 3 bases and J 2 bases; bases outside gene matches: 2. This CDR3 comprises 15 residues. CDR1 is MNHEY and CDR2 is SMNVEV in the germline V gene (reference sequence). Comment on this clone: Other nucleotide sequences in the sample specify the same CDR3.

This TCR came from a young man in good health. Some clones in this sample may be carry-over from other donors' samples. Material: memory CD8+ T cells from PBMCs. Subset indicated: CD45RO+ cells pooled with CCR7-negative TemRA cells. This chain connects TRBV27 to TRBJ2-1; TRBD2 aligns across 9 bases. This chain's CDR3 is CASSLAGGPYNEQFF. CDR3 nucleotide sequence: TGTGCCAGCAGTTTGGCGGGAGGGCCCTACAATGAGCAGTTCTTC.